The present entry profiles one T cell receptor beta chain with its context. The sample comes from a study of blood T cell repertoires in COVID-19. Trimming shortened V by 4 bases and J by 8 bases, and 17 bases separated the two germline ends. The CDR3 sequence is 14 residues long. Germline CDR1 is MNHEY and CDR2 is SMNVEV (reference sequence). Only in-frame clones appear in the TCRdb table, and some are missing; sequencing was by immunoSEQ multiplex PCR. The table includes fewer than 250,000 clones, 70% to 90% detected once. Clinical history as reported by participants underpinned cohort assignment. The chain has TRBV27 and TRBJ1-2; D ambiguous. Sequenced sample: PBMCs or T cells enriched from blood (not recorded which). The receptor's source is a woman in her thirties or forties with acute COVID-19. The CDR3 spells CASSSWATQGGYTF. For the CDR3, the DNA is TGTGCCAGCAGTTCATGGGCCACTCAAGGCGGCTACACCTTC.